Included here is one T cell receptor beta chain sequence, with context. Its antigen is unidentified. Primers used in a second PCR of roughly 7 to 11 cycles were a sample-barcoded 5' primer and a J-beta primer mix. From the 5' RACE reads, TCRdb called clonotypes with MiXCR, one entry per CDR3 protein. Here the sample spans hundreds of thousands of distinct CDR3 sequences, around two fifths being singletons. The sample originates from a study of blood T cells in healthy people across ages. Study-wide results and limits: Higher diversity and more naive CD4+ cells were features of long-lived donors, compared to aged donors. Per million T cells, TCR beta diversity dropped roughly linearly as age increased.

Germline V gives CDR1 DFQATT, CDR2 SNEGSKA (reference sequence). V gave up 0 bases and J gave up 5 bases, with 14 bases separating them. The CDR3 spans 15 residues. The chain has TRBV20-1 and TRBJ2-1; D gene uncertain. Sequenced input: blood. The source of this sequence is a man older than 75 in good health. In DNA form, the CDR3 reads TGCAGTGCTAGAGATCTTTACGAAAAAAACAATGAGCAGTTCTTC. This codes for CSARDLYEKNNEQFF.